This TCR beta chain is from a study of T cell clones after liver transplantation (dated by TCRdb to 2018 to 2020). Regarding the research as a whole: The samples were obtained from ITN030ST, a randomized trial that attempted immunosuppression withdrawal within 2 years after liver transplantation. Tolerance was defined as complete withdrawal of immunosuppression for at least one year without a rise in liver enzymes beyond twice the upper limit of normal. Donor-reactive T cell clones were identified by TCRbeta sequencing following a pre-transplant mixed lymphocyte reaction and were subsequently tracked in post-transplant blood. A cohort of 8 liver transplant recipients was studied, of whom 3 were classified as tolerant and 5 as non-tolerant. Of the eight recipients, three were HCV-positive, while the remaining recipients had been transplanted for non-autoimmune, non-viral indications. Subjects received no induction therapy and standard immunosuppression until randomization at 12-24 months post-transplant. As an antigen-independent comparator for donor-reactive sequences, third party-reactive TCRbeta sequences were also identified from pre-transplant MLRs. Blood samples were taken pre-transplant, pre-randomization before withdrawal, and post-randomization after full withdrawal or failed withdrawal. Overall study outcomes, separate from this receptor: The decline in donor-reactive sequences exceeded the decline in third party-reactive sequences, suggesting partial antigen-specific deletion that was unrelated to withdrawal success. After accounting for repertoire turnover, donor-reactive detection was significantly reduced in 7 of 8 subjects for CD4 and 8 of 8 for CD8. The conclusions were considered preliminary, being limited by small, heterogeneous patient numbers and non-standardized post-transplant time points. Low numbers of available donor cells limited the measurable donor-reactive repertoire in a couple of subjects. Without allograft tissue specimens, donor-reactive T cells may have migrated into the graft rather than being deleted. A significant post-transplant decrease in circulating donor-reactive CD4 TCRbeta sequences was observed in most of the 8 subjects, irrespective of tolerance or HCV status.

Of note for this clone: Its antigen specificity is not known. Within one base of it there is no much larger clone, and no base qualities were kept.

V lost 0 bases and J lost 7 bases; the stretch between them is 13 bases long. Including the terminal cysteine and phenylalanine, the CDR3 comprises 15 residues. Only CDR3 DNA remains: 45 bases, in frame from the first base. CDR1 MGHRA and CDR2 YSYEKL were looked up in the germline V gene. High-throughput TCRbeta CDR3 sequencing of frozen genomic DNA was performed by immunoSEQ, with PCR amplification, mapping, bias correction and internal controls included. Processing in the source paper ran as follows. Productive rearrangements were kept, and unique TCRbeta sequences were defined by CDR3 nucleotide sequence plus V and J gene. A sequence counted as donor-reactive only if the sequence showed at least 5-fold expansion in CFSE-low cells compared with unstimulated pre-transplant cells and had a frequency of at least 0.01%. To ensure at least 90% detection power, minimum frequency thresholds were set for each subject based on that subject's lowest-template unstimulated sample. Jensen-Shannon divergence between the top 1000 TCRbeta sequences post- versus pre-transplant served as the measure of repertoire turnover. Two-sided Fisher's exact tests were used to test for changes in the detection of donor-reactive sequences. Imported from immuneACCESS, the table was reduced by TCRdb to in-frame sequences with V and J called. These copies leave out some clones; in studies compared against another copy, an unresolved V gene accounts for under half, and the cause of the remainder is not known. V, J and clone size were drawn from that table, and D and trimming were deduced from the DNA. In all, the sample holds about 75,000 clones, and approximately 80% of those were seen once. Clones ranked in the top ten supply 2.1% of the sample.

Unstimulated PBMCs, after thawing, were stained for CD3, CD4 and CD8 and then FACS-sorted into CD3+CD4+ and CD3+CD8+ populations. Each of the 8 studied subjects was randomized to immunosuppression withdrawal. The Qiagen DNeasy Blood and Tissue Kit was used to isolate genomic DNA. The rearranged chain carries TRBV4-1 and TRBJ1-5; possibly the D gene is TRBD1, per 6 matching bases. The source was CD4+ T cells from blood, collected 48 months after liver transplant. This sequence was found in a human patient who received a liver transplant. Because of the transplant, the T cells may be the graft donor's rather than the patient's own. The DNA sequence is given as TGCGCCAGCAGCCAAGATGAGACAGGCAGGCAGCCCCAGCATTTT. This yields the protein CASSQDETGRQPQHF.